The 16 T cell receptor beta chains below come from one sample, sequenced in a study of blood T cell repertoires in COVID-19. Clones were sequenced by immunoSEQ multiplex PCR, and TCRdb holds only the in-frame ones, with some missing. The sample yields fewer than 350,000 clones, approximately 87% seen once. The source material was peripheral blood. These receptors all come from a woman aged 30 to 39 with COVID-19, enrolled during active disease.

As concerns this clone: This sample also contains other DNA sequences that code for the same CDR3. This chain links TRBV6-6 with TRBJ1-2, with TRBD1 matching over 7 bases. J gave up 4 bases and V 0 bases, and 5 bases lay outside the gene matches. Per the germline V gene, CDR1 is MNHNY and CDR2 is SVGAGI (reference sequence). This CDR3 comprises 15 residues. The CDR3 DNA follows: TGTGCCAGCAGTTACTCAAAGGGGGCCCTCTATGGCTACACCTTC. As protein: CASSYSKGALYGYTF.

The chain carries TRBV6-4 and TRBJ2-5; the D gene is possibly TRBD2 (5 bases). The CDR3 is 15 amino acids. Trimming pared 2 bases from V and 2 bases from J, leaving 12 bases between. Germline CDR1 is MRHNA and CDR2 is SNTAGT. CDR3 DNA sequence: TGTGCCAGCAGTGACCCCCCGGACTTTCAAGAGACCCAGTACTTC. Protein product: CASSDPPDFQETQYF.

The sample holds many counts of this clone. The chain couples TRBV6-5 to TRBJ1-1; D is uncertain. Germline values: CDR1 MNHEY, CDR2 SVGAGI. The CDR3 is 15 residues long. V shed 4 bases and J shed 10 bases, with 22 bases lying between them. Here the CDR3 reads CASSLSQTRGSAAFF. CDR3 nucleotide sequence: TGTGCCAGCAGTTTATCACAAACGCGAGGGTCGGCAGCTTTCTTT.

The genes are TRBV4-2 and TRBJ1-3; 7 bases align to TRBD1. V trimming: 1 base; J trimming: 2 bases; junction bases outside the gene matches: 5. The CDR3 is 16 amino acids. The V gene's germline CDR1 is LGHNA and CDR2 YNFKEQ. CDR3: CASSQAGQGAGNTIYF. The CDR3 bases are TGTGCCAGCAGCCAAGCGGGGCAGGGGGCTGGAAACACCATATATTTT.

The chain joins TRBV30 to TRBJ2-1; D remains ambiguous. This CDR3 spans 11 amino acids. The germline V gene encodes CDR1 GTSNPN and CDR2 SVGIG (reference sequence). The V end lost 3 bases, the J end lost 4 bases, and 4 bases lay between the germline ends. The CDR3 loop is CAWSEYNEQFF. CDR3 coding DNA: TGTGCCTGGAGCGAGTACAATGAGCAGTTCTTC.

This sequence joins TRBV27 and TRBJ1-2, with TRBD1 as a possible D gene (6 bases). This CDR3 spans 16 amino acids. V lost 3 bases and J 4 bases, leaving 18 bases between the germline ends. The germline CDR1 and CDR2 sequences are MNHEY and SMNVEV (reference sequence). The CDR3 sequence: CASSFTTGHLFYGYTF. The CDR3 DNA is TGTGCCAGCAGTTTTACTACGGGACATCTATTCTATGGCTACACCTTC.

As DNA, the CDR3 is TGCGCCAGCAGCTCAGAGACATCGGGGGTGTACAATGAGCAGTTCTTC. This sequence encodes CASSSETSGVYNEQFF. This chain connects TRBV5-1 to TRBJ2-1, with D possibly TRBD2 on 6 matching bases. The germline V gene has CDR1 SGHRS and CDR2 YFSETQ. The CDR3 length is 16 residues. The V gene lost 3 bases and the J gene lost 4 bases, with 17 bases spanning the gap.

This clone was seen once. J is TRBJ2-1 and V is TRBV21-1; whether TRBD2, the table's D call, matches the DNA was not checked. TRBV21-1 is a recognized pseudogene. CDR3 length: 15 amino acids. CDR3 protein: CASSKKLAGRSEQFF. The CDR3 DNA sequence: TGTGCCAGCAGCAAAAAACTAGCGGGGAGAAGTGAGCAGTTCTTC.

The sample holds one count of this clone. The chain couples TRBV18 to TRBJ1-1; tentative D call: TRBD1 (5 bases). Germline V gene lookup returns CDR1 KGHSH and CDR2 LQKENI. V was clipped by 3 bases and J by 1 base, with 12 bases between them. This CDR3 contains 15 residues. The CDR3 sequence is CASSPRQNENTEAFF. The CDR3 DNA is TGTGCCAGCTCACCTCGACAGAATGAGAACACTGAAGCTTTCTTT.

The V and J genes are TRBV18 and TRBJ1-3, with 7 nucleotides matching TRBD1. CDR3 size: 17 residues. The V gene end was trimmed by 5 bases and the J gene end by 0 bases; junction bases not matched to a gene: 10. CDR1 is KGHSH, CDR2 LQKENI, per germline. CDR3 loop: CASSISQGRHSGNTIYF. The CDR3 DNA reads as TGTGCCAGCTCAATCTCACAGGGGCGCCACTCTGGAAACACCATATATTTT.

This clone came up a few times. V is TRBV5-1 and J is TRBJ2-1, with 7 bases fitting TRBD2. This CDR3 comprises 16 residues. CDR1 and CDR2 (germline): SGHRS, YFSETQ. After removal of 3 bases from V and 1 base from J, the junction contained 7 bases not matched to a gene. Here the CDR3 reads CASSSLGGGSYNEQFF. DNA for the CDR3: TGCGCCAGCAGCTCCCTGGGCGGGGGATCCTACAATGAGCAGTTCTTC.

This clone was seen once. The J gene is TRBJ1-4, the V gene TRBV15; D is unclear. Trimming shortened V by 5 bases and J by 6 bases, and 13 bases separated the two germline ends. Germline lookup yields CDR1 LNHNV and CDR2 YYDKDF (reference sequence). This CDR3 is built from 14 residues. Written as DNA, the CDR3 is TGTGCCACCAGCCTGGAGGCGTATGATGAAAAACTGTTTTTT. This translates into CATSLEAYDEKLFF.

V gene TRBV6-1 combines with J gene TRBJ2-7, with D uncertain. The CDR3 covers 15 residues. Trimming shortened V by 3 bases and J by 2 bases, and 14 bases separated the two germline ends. The germline V gene has CDR1 MNHNS and CDR2 SASEGT. This CDR3 is CASSERPRVTYEQYF. The CDR3 coding sequence is TGTGCCAGCAGTGAGCGGCCCCGGGTCACCTACGAGCAGTACTTC.

The chain recombines TRBV5-1 with TRBJ2-2; D is perhaps TRBD2 (5 bases). CDR3 length equals 14 residues. Per the germline V gene, CDR1 is SGHRS and CDR2 is YFSETQ. V was shortened by 1 base and J by 8 bases, with 12 bases between the two germline ends. As DNA, the CDR3 is TGCGCCAGCAGCTTGTCGCGGGCCTCGGGGGAGCTGTTTTTT. This encodes CASSLSRASGELFF. Filled out from reference TRBV5-1 and TRBJ2-2, the complete variable domain reads KAGVTQTPRYLIKTRGQQVTLSCSPISGHRSVSWYQQTPGQGLQFLFEYFSETQRNKGNFPGRFSGRQFSNSRSEMNVSTLELGDSALYLCASSLSRASGELFFGEGSRLTVL.

The chain joins TRBV10-3 to TRBJ2-7, with 9 bases that match TRBD2. V lost 8 bases, J lost 2 bases, and 4 bases stayed unmatched. The length of the CDR3 is 13 residues. Germline V gene lookup returns CDR1 ENHRY and CDR2 SYGVKD. CDR3 amino acids: CAILAGTPYEQYF. The DNA of the CDR3 is TGTGCCATCCTAGCGGGAACTCCCTACGAGCAGTACTTC.

The chain employs TRBV11-3 and TRBJ2-1, with TRBD2 matching over 7 bases. CDR1 and CDR2 (germline): SGHNT, YENEEA. V was pared by 4 bases and J by 12 bases, with 6 bases of the junction left unmatched. This CDR3 has 12 residues. The CDR3 bases are TGTGCCAGCAGCTGGGGGAGGGGCGCGCAGTTCTTC. It specifies CASSWGRGAQFF. Combining the CDR3 with reference TRBV11-3 and TRBJ2-1 gives the whole variable domain EAGVVQSPRYKIIEKKQPVAFWCNPISGHNTLYWYLQNLGQGPELLIRYENEEAVDDSQLPKDRFSAERLKGVDSTLKIQPAELGDSAVYLCASSWGRGAQFFGPGTRLTVL.